This T cell receptor beta chain was sequenced during a study of T-cell reconstitution after alpha-beta-depleted transplantation in children. Germline CDR1 is DFQATT and CDR2 is SNEGSKA (reference sequence). CDR3 size: 17 residues. The V and J ends lost 2 bases and 1 base respectively, with 20 bases between them. Whole-study results and caveats: T cells produced anew were the main source of T-cell counts and diversity one year after transplant.

Only a few counts were recorded for this clonotype. The antigen is not known. Unique molecular identifiers featured in how the TCRbeta library was prepared. TCRdb re-called the PCR reads through MiXCR, storing one row per CDR3 protein. The sample shows 90,000 to 100,000 distinct CDR3 sequences, 20% to 30% of them seen only once. The source of this sequence is a boy between 2 and 10 years old with acute lymphoblastic leukemia, due to receive a stem cell transplant. This rearrangement joins TRBV20-1 to TRBJ1-1; D ambiguous. The sequenced sample was PBMCs, obtained before TCRalphabeta/CD19-depleted stem cell transplant. This CDR3 reads CSARSSWKGTPNTEAFF. DNA for the CDR3: TGCAGTGCTAGAAGTTCGTGGAAGGGAACTCCGAACACTGAAGCTTTCTTT.